The 4 T cell receptor beta chains below all came from one sample that was sequenced in a study of control samples from healthy donors and cancer patients. Repertoires were generated with immunoSEQ multiplex PCR, while TCRdb's copy carries only in-frame clones and drops some. The sample carries some 74,000 clones, less than 95% recorded once. Sequencing input: blood. These TCRs come from a woman aged 25 to 39 in good health.

CDR3 loop: CASSLGNNQPQHF. The CDR3, as DNA: TGTGCCAGTAGTTTGGGAAACAATCAGCCCCAGCATTTT. The chain has TRBV19 and TRBJ1-5; D remains ambiguous. The CDR3 consists of 13 residues. The V end was cut by 5 bases, the J end by 3 bases, with 8 bases between. Germline V gene data show CDR1 as LNHDA and CDR2 as SQIVND (reference sequence).

This chain uses TRBV28 with TRBJ2-4, with D tentatively TRBD2 (6 bases). The CDR3 totals 14 residues. Per the germline V gene, CDR1 is MDHEN and CDR2 is SYDVKM. V was cut by 3 bases and J by 5 bases, with 11 bases left in between. The CDR3 DNA reads as TGTGCCAGCAGTTTTATTGCGGGGCAAAACATTCAGTACTTC. Residues: CASSFIAGQNIQYF. Drawing the rest from reference TRBV28 and TRBJ2-4, the complete variable domain is DVKVTQSSRYLVKRTGEKVFLECVQDMDHENMFWYRQDPGLGLRLIYFSYDVKMKEKGDIPEGYSVSREKKERFSLILESASTNQTSMYLCASSFIAGQNIQYFGAGTRLSVL.

This clone was observed once. This rearrangement joins TRBV28 to TRBJ1-5; D is ambiguous. CDR3 length: 11 amino acids. CDR1 MDHEN and CDR2 SYDVKM come from the germline V gene. V lost 5 bases to trimming and J lost 3 bases, with 2 bases between them. The CDR3 DNA reads as TGTGCCAGCAGTAACAATCAGCCCCAGCATTTT. Amino acids: CASSNNQPQHF.

The rearrangement links TRBV4-1 to TRBJ1-5; 12 bases fit TRBD1. This CDR3 has 19 amino acids. V was pared by 3 bases and J by 4 bases, with 13 bases of the junction left unmatched. The germline V gene encodes CDR1 MGHRA and CDR2 YSYEKL. The CDR3 DNA reads TGCGCCAGCAGCCACACCCGGGACAGGGGGCGTCCCGATAATCAGCCCCAGCATTTT. Translated, it gives CASSHTRDRGRPDNQPQHF.